The subject of this entry is one TCR beta chain. The data derive from a study of siplizumab effects on memory and regulatory T cells. Method: immunoSEQ multiplex PCR; TCRdb's copy keeps in-frame clones and lacks some. The sample lists about 120,000 clones; approximately 94% were seen once. The TCR sequence derives from a human donor in good health. Sequenced sample: non-Treg CD4+ T cells sorted from blood.

The CDR3 DNA reads TGTGCCAGCAGTTACCAAGCTGAGACCCAGTACTTC. Translating it yields CASSYQAETQYF. The rearrangement links TRBV6-5 to TRBJ2-5, with unresolved D. The CDR3 contains 12 residues. Germline V gene lookup returns CDR1 MNHEY and CDR2 SVGAGI. With 2 bases removed from V and 5 bases from J, the gap between germline ends came to 6 bases.